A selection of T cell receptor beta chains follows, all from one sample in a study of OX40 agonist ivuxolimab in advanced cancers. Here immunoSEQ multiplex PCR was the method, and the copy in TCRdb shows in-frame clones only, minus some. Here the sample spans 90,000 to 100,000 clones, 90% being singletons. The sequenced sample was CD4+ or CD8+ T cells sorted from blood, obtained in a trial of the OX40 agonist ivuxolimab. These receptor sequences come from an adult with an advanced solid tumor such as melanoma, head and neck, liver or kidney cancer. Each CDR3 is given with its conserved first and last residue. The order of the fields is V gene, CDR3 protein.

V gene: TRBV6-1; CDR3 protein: CASSEASRVYSPLHF
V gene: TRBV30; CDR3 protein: CAWSDRVGQPQHF
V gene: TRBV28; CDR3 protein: CASSPGGQYEKLFF
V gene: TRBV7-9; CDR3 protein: CASSFGLGQNTDTQYF
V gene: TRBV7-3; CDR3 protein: CASSWGQGETQYF
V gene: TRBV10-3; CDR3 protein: CAISRQSNTEAFF
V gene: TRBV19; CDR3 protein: CASSMPPGYFTDTQYF
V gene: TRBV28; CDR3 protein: CASSLNPPGLAGGSGEQFF
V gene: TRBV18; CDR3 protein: CASSPYGLNTEAFF
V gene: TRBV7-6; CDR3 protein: CASSPRTGLYEQYF
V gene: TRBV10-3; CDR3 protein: CAASTSPVQPQHF
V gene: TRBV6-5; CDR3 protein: CASRPSGVRETQYF
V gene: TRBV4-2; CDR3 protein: CASSHMRGMNSPLHF
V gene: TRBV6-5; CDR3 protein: CASSYSMNTEAFF
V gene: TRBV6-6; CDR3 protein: CASSGTSGISYEQYF
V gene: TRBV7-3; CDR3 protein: CASSSQKGGETQYF
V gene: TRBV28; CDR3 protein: CASSSVAGLAGDQETQYF
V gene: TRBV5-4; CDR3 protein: CASSLGGTDNQPQHF
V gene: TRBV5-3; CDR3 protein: CARSCRGDEQFF
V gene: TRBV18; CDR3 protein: CASSSKTGTGGTSGPYEQYF
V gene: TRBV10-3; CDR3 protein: CAISAIGGPSSYEQYF
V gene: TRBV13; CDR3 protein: CASSRGPLSGANVLTF
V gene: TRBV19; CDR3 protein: CASTDRRGGGKAFF
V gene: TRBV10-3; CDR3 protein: CAISDVAGGTDTQYF
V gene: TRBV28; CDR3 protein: CASSLIHHSGSTDTQYF
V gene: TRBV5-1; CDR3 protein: CASSLEGSSIATDTQYF
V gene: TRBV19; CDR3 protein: CASSIPGLARDEQFF
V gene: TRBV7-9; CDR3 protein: CASSPGTRGVPAPYNEQFF
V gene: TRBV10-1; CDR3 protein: CASSESGTTEAFF
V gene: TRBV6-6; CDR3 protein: CASSYSTRRGANEQFF
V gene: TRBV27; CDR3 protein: CASSLGRTGSNQPQHF
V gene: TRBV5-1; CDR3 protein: CASRKGGLRSTDTQYF
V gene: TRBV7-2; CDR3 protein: CASSLDRKLETQYF
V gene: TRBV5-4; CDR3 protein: CASGLMSRANEQFF
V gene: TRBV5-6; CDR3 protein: CASSSTSGTGFYNEQFF
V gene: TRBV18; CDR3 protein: CASSLFQLSNQPQHF
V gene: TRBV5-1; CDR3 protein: CASSLSRGPQETQYF
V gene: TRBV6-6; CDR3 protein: CASSYSISGYEQYF
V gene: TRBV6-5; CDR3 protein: CASVGPIYGYTF
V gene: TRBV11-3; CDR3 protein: CASSLEQGADAFF
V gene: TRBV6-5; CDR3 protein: CASSKDLITEAFF
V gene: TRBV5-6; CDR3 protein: CASSLVGSPYEQYF
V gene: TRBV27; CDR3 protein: CASSLGPGETQYF
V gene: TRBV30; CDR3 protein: CAWSRGHSRDTEAFF
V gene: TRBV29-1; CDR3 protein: CSVEMGHSATNEKLFF
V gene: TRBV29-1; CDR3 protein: CSVASRGMGEQYF
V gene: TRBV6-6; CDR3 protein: CASSNGGYTGELFF
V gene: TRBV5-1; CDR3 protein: CASSSGQAAGYTF
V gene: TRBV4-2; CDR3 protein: CASSQATGELFF
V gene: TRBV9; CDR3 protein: CASSVAPSRDTEAFF
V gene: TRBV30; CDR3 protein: CAWSEAGDQPQHF
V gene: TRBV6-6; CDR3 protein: CASSPPPGGENEQFF
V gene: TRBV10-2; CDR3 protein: CASSLTGGYEQYF
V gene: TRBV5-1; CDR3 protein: CASSLEGTGRNEKLFF
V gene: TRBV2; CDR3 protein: CASRGNEQFF
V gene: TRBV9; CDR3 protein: CASSVAPGQAHYEQYF
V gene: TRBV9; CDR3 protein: CASSVDSMSYNEQFF
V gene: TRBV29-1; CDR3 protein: CSVKGTGDTSYEQYF
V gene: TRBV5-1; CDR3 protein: CASSLEPGGAFSEQFF